This T cell receptor (beta chain) was found in a study of technical replicates of blood from several donors listed by TCRdb under 2017. The method was the immunoSEQ multiplex PCR assay. The clones in this table, taken by TCRdb from immuneACCESS, are in-frame only. Not every clone is retained; where verified, under half of the shortfall comes from an unresolved V gene, and the cause of the rest is unknown. This sample lists some 80,000 clones; approximately 97% were detected once. The top ten hold almost 0.3% of the sample. As for this clone: This clone's antigen is unknown. The sample holds no much larger clone one base away, and base qualities are not on file.

Reading from cysteine to phenylalanine, the CDR3 counts 15 amino acids. Of the read, only the CDR3 DNA is kept; its 45 bases are in frame from base 1. The germline V gene encodes CDR1 SGHAT and CDR2 FQNNGV. V is clipped by 1 base and J by 4 bases, and the sequence between their germline boundaries is 13 bases long. The clonotype originates from a human donor in good health. The sequencing sample was made of T cells isolated from PBMCs. The chain couples TRBV11-2 to TRBJ1-1, with no confidently assigned D gene. At the DNA level, the sequence is TGTGCCAGCAGCTTAGCTCGCGGCGGTGTCACTGAAGCTTTCTTT. Its translation reads: CASSLARGGVTEAFF.